Below, one T cell receptor beta chain is given with its context. Its antigen remains unknown. The entry originates in a study of CD8+ T cells in alopecia areata. As for the study in general: Each of the treated patients was given oral tofacitinib, 5 to 10 mg twice daily, for moderate-to-severe alopecia areata.

As the sequencing template, cDNA was produced by extracting RNA and reverse transcribing it. TCRdb's table, derived via immunoSEQ multiplex PCR, lists solely in-frame clones and lacks some. The sample records 90,000 to 100,000 clones, roughly two fifths being singletons. After removal of 5 bases from V and 12 bases from J, the junction contained 10 bases not matched to a gene. The germline gives CDR1 SGHAT, CDR2 FQDESV (reference sequence). The CDR3 has 15 amino acids. Points from the study as a whole: Lesional scalp, especially alopecia totalis/universalis, showed higher clonality than normal scalp.

The chain uses TRBV11-1 and TRBJ2-1, with 13 bases fitting TRBD2. The sample taken for sequencing was CD4+ T cells sorted from blood. The source of this sequence is a human donor with alopecia areata. CDR3 bases: TGTGCCAGCAGCCCGGACAGGACTAGCGGGAGCGGGCAGTTCTTC. Residues: CASSPDRTSGSGQFF. Filled out from reference TRBV11-1 and TRBJ2-1, the complete variable domain reads EAEVAQSPRYKITEKSQAVAFWCDPISGHATLYWYRQILGQGPELLVQFQDESVVDDSQLPKDRFSAERLKGVDSTLKIQPAELGDSAMYLCASSPDRTSGSGQFFGPGTRLTVL.